This entry lists 25 T cell receptor beta chains sequenced from one sample in a study of T cells after yellow fever vaccination. TCRdb re-analysed the 5' RACE reads in MiXCR, keeping a single row per CDR3 protein. The profile shows roughly 150,000 distinct CDR3 sequences, about 7.7% of them singletons. The sample here was CD4+ T cells sorted from PBMCs, taken 5 days after the yellow fever booster vaccination. The origin of the receptors is a man in his thirties or forties who received the YFV17D yellow fever vaccine.

This clonotype was observed a handful of times. CDR3 nucleotide sequence: TGTGCCAGCAGCTTAGCCCCCGCTAGCGGCCCAGATACGCAGTATTTT. This encodes CASSLAPASGPDTQYF. The chain employs TRBV7-2 and TRBJ2-3; 7 nucleotides match TRBD2. The CDR3 is made up of 16 amino acids. CDR1 and CDR2 from the germline V gene are SGHTA and FQGNSA. The junction had 7 bases not matched to a gene; V was cut back by 0 bases and J by 4 bases.

There are many counts of this clonotype. J is TRBJ1-5 and V is TRBV5-6, with 7 bases that match TRBD1. Germline CDR1 SGHDT, CDR2 YYEEEE. There are 14 residues in the CDR3. With 4 bases clipped from V and 3 bases from J, the junction kept 4 bases outside the gene matches. The CDR3 sequence is CASSRGTVNQPQHF. In DNA, the CDR3 is TGTGCCAGCAGCCGAGGGACAGTCAATCAGCCCCAGCATTTT.

The sample holds a few counts of this clonotype. The rearrangement uses TRBV20-1 and TRBJ2-7; 7 bases are a match to TRBD1. Germline-derived CDR1 and CDR2 are DFQATT and SNEGSKA (reference sequence). Trimming took 3 bases from V and 4 from J; bases not matched to a gene: 9. This CDR3 region has 14 residues. The CDR3 here is CSASLMGQSYEQYF. In nucleotides, the CDR3 is TGCAGTGCTAGTCTGATGGGACAGTCGTACGAGCAGTACTTC.

This clonotype was counted ten times or more. This chain links TRBV7-2 with TRBJ2-1; no firm D call. Between the trimmed V and J ends, which lost 7 bases and 6 bases, there was a span of 16 bases. Germline CDR1 is SGHTA and CDR2 is FQGNSA. CDR3 length equals 14 residues. CDR3 sequence reads: CASTLQPYTNEQFF. For the CDR3, the DNA is TGTGCCAGCACCCTTCAACCTTACACCAATGAGCAGTTCTTC.

This clonotype was detected ten times or more. The rearrangement joins TRBV20-1 to TRBJ2-5; 8 nucleotides match TRBD1. Germline CDR1 and CDR2: DFQATT and SNEGSKA (reference sequence). The CDR3 is made up of 13 amino acids. Trimming took 6 bases from V and 2 from J; bases not matched to a gene: 5. CDR3 nucleotides: TGCAGTGCAAAAACAGGGGGTCAAGAGACCCAGTACTTC. Protein product: CSAKTGGQETQYF.

Many counts were recorded for this clonotype. This chain uses TRBV27 with TRBJ2-2, with TRBD1 matching over 12 bases. Germline V gene lookup returns CDR1 MNHEY and CDR2 SMNVEV (reference sequence). V lost 5 bases to trimming and J lost 4 bases; unmatched junction nucleotides: 8. The CDR3 spans 17 residues. The CDR3 here is CASSIGTGGVVTGELFF. The CDR3 region has the DNA TGTGCCAGCAGTATAGGGACAGGGGGCGTCGTCACCGGGGAGCTGTTTTTT.

This clonotype has ten or more counts. The rearrangement uses TRBV5-1 and TRBJ2-1; D is ambiguous. Trimming cost V 0 bases and J 10 bases, with 11 bases left between them. Germline V gene sequence: CDR1 SGHRS, CDR2 YFSETQ. The CDR3 extends over 13 amino acids. The CDR3 reads CASSLEVVREQFF. The CDR3 DNA follows: TGCGCCAGCAGCTTGGAGGTGGTTCGGGAGCAGTTCTTC.

This clonotype was picked up many times. The rearrangement uses TRBV14 and TRBJ2-3, with a tentative D call TRBD2 (6 bases). Germline V gene data show CDR1 as SGHDN and CDR2 as FVKESK. The V end was cut by 4 bases, the J end by 9 bases, with 11 bases between. There are 12 residues in the CDR3. The DNA of the CDR3 is TGTGCCAGCAGCCCAGCGGCGGGGACGCAGTATTTT. Translating gives CASSPAAGTQYF.

This clonotype has at least ten counts. The V gene is TRBV7-2, the J gene TRBJ2-5; D perhaps matches TRBD2 (5 bases). Germline V gives CDR1 SGHTA, CDR2 FQGNSA. Trimming removed 8 bases at V and 2 bases at J, with 21 bases between. This CDR3 contains 16 residues. CDR3 residues: CASLAMSSRGQETQYF. In DNA, the CDR3 is TGTGCCAGCCTCGCCATGTCGTCCCGAGGGCAAGAGACCCAGTACTTC.

The sample holds many counts of this clonotype. The chain has TRBV18 and TRBJ2-5; 7 nucleotides align to TRBD2. Germline V gives CDR1 KGHSH, CDR2 LQKENI. The CDR3 contains 14 residues. V shed 9 bases and J 10 bases; nucleotides not matched to a gene: 17. The CDR3 region has the DNA TGTGCCAGTAGACCGGCTGCTCAGGGCGGGGGCCAGTACTTC. Its protein is CASRPAAQGGGQYF.

This clonotype was found many times. The chain carries TRBV5-1 and TRBJ2-7; D call uncertain. V was shortened by 1 base and J by 0 bases, with 11 bases between the two germline ends. CDR3 length: 15 residues. CDR1 and CDR2 from the germline V gene are SGHRS and YFSETQ. CDR3 loop: CASSLRMRDSYEQYF. In DNA form, the CDR3 reads TGCGCCAGCAGCTTGCGGATGCGAGACTCCTACGAGCAGTACTTC.

In its sample, this clonotype was seen many times. The chain has TRBV20-1 and TRBJ2-5; D gene unclear. CDR3 length equals 15 residues. Germline V CDR1 and CDR2: DFQATT, SNEGSKA (reference sequence). The ends were cut back, 0 bases at V and 5 bases at J, with 16 bases in the middle. CDR3 coding DNA: TGCAGTGCTAGAGAGCGAGAGCTTGGATCTGAGACCCAGTACTTC. Its translation is CSARERELGSETQYF.

This clonotype was seen repeatedly, ten times or more. V and J are TRBV15 and TRBJ2-2; D is tentatively TRBD1 or TRBD2 (5 bases each). With 1 base removed from V and 6 bases from J, the gap between germline ends came to 9 bases. The CDR3 has 14 amino acids. Germline V lookup: CDR1 LNHNV, CDR2 YYDKDF (reference sequence). CDR3 coding DNA: TGTGCCACCAGCAGAGGAGGGGTAGCCGGGGAGCTGTTTTTT. Protein product: CATSRGGVAGELFF.

This clonotype was found many times. The V gene is TRBV7-2, the J gene TRBJ2-3; D gene unclear. Germline V gene lookup returns CDR1 SGHTA and CDR2 FQGNSA. The V end lost 0 bases, the J end lost 2 bases, and 9 bases lay between the germline ends. The CDR3 consists of 15 residues. CDR3 sequence: CASSLALQATDTQYF. CDR3 nucleotides: TGTGCCAGCAGCTTAGCGCTGCAGGCCACAGATACGCAGTATTTT. Variable domain in full (rest from reference TRBV7-2 and TRBJ2-3): GAGVSQSPSNKVTEKGKDVELRCDPISGHTALYWYRQSLGQGLEFLIYFQGNSAPDKSGLPSDRFSAERTGGSVSTLTIQRTQQEDSAVYLCASSLALQATDTQYFGPGTRLTVL.

This clonotype was seen a few times. The chain has TRBV13 and TRBJ1-1; D is possibly TRBD1 (5 bases). The CDR3 is 13 amino acids. The germline CDR1 and CDR2 sequences are PRHDT and FYEKMQ (reference sequence). V shed 7 bases and J shed 2 bases, with 11 bases lying between them. The chain's CDR3 is CASTPGQNTEAFF. The CDR3 region has the DNA TGTGCCAGCACCCCCGGACAAAACACTGAAGCTTTCTTT.

This clonotype was detected only a few times. This chain joins TRBV20-1 and TRBJ1-6, with D possibly being TRBD1 (6 bases). CDR3 size: 13 residues. Germline V gene data show CDR1 as DFQATT and CDR2 as SNEGSKA (reference sequence). V was trimmed by 4 bases and J by 10 bases, leaving 14 bases between them. This CDR3 is CSATRGAQSPLHF. Here the CDR3 DNA reads TGCAGTGCTACCCGGGGGGCGCAGTCACCCCTCCACTTT.

CDR3 bases: TGTGCCTGGAGCGAGACAGGGTCCGGGGAGCTGTTTTTT. Translation gives CAWSETGSGELFF. The rearrangement uses TRBV30 and TRBJ2-2; 7 bases are a match to TRBD1. The CDR3 is 13 residues long. Germline V gene lookup returns CDR1 GTSNPN and CDR2 SVGIG (reference sequence). V lost 3 bases to trimming and J lost 6 bases; unmatched junction nucleotides: 4.

Ten or more counts support this clonotype. The CDR3 is CASSQDHRAADTQYF. The CDR3 DNA is TGCGCCAGCAGCCAAGATCACCGGGCGGCAGATACGCAGTATTTT. The chain uses TRBV4-3 and TRBJ2-3, with unresolved D. The length of the CDR3 is 15 residues. V shed 0 bases and J shed 4 bases, with 11 bases lying between them. Germline assignment: CDR1 LGHNA and CDR2 YSLEER.

The sample holds many counts of this clonotype. The chain recombines TRBV4-2 with TRBJ2-5, with 9 positions matching TRBD2. Losses at the gene ends were 3 bases for V and 4 bases for J; bases not matched to a gene: 6. This CDR3 is built from 15 residues. In germline, CDR1 is LGHNA, CDR2 YNFKEQ. CDR3 region: CASSHPGLASETQYF. CDR3 DNA: TGTGCCAGCAGCCACCCGGGACTAGCATCAGAGACCCAGTACTTC.

The gene calls are TRBV29-1 and TRBJ2-1, with 9 bases that match TRBD2. The CDR3 loop spans 12 amino acids. The V and J ends lost 7 bases and 8 bases, in that order; junction bases with no gene match: 6. Germline values: CDR1 SQVTM, CDR2 ANQGSEA. The CDR3, as DNA: TGCAGCGCGAGTAGCGGGAGCTATGAGCAGTTCTTC. It is translated as CSASSGSYEQFF.

This clonotype showed up many times. The rearrangement uses TRBV20-1 and TRBJ1-5; the D gene is possibly TRBD1 (5 bases). Germline V gene sequence: CDR1 DFQATT, CDR2 SNEGSKA (reference sequence). V dropped 3 bases and J dropped 0 bases, with 18 bases sitting between them. The CDR3 extends over 17 amino acids. The CDR3 DNA sequence: TGCAGTGCTAGTCGGGGACTGCTCGGGAATAGCAATCAGCCCCAGCATTTT. This codes for CSASRGLLGNSNQPQHF.

This clonotype was counted many times. V and J are TRBV20-1 and TRBJ2-7; no reliable D call. The V end was cut by 3 bases, the J end by 7 bases, with 19 bases between. In germline, CDR1 is DFQATT, CDR2 SNEGSKA (reference sequence). CDR3 length equals 14 residues. The CDR3 sequence is CSARDSRGAREQYF. CDR3 DNA: TGCAGTGCTAGGGATTCGCGCGGCGCTAGGGAGCAGTACTTC.

This clonotype was seen a few times. The V gene is TRBV20-1, the J gene TRBJ2-3, with 10 positions matching TRBD2. The J segment lost 3 bases and the V segment lost 1 base, leaving 4 bases of the junction unmatched. The CDR3 extends over 15 amino acids. Germline values: CDR1 DFQATT, CDR2 SNEGSKA (reference sequence). The CDR3 loop is CSARAQTSGTDTQYF. CDR3 sequence (DNA): TGCAGTGCTAGAGCCCAGACTAGCGGGACAGATACGCAGTATTTT.

The chain is built from TRBV11-2 and TRBJ2-1; 8 positions match TRBD2. V shed 0 bases, J shed 12 bases, and the junction held 4 bases outside the gene matches. The CDR3 runs 13 residues. In germline, CDR1 is SGHAT, CDR2 FQNNGV. This chain's CDR3 is CASSLDRGGAQFF. The CDR3, as DNA: TGTGCCAGCAGCTTAGATCGGGGGGGGGCGCAGTTCTTC.

About this clonotype: Given a much more abundant clone one base away, this may be a read error. This chain uses TRBV7-2 with TRBJ2-1; D may be TRBD1 or TRBD2 (5 bases each). The CDR3 has 15 amino acids. The germline V gene has CDR1 SGHTA and CDR2 FQGNSA. The CDR3 sequence: CASGFLGERWNEQFF. CDR3 nucleotide sequence: TGTGCCAGCGGCTTCCTGGGGGAGAGGTGGAATGAGCAGTTCTTC.